This is a list of T cell receptor beta chains from one sample in a study of blood T cell repertoires in COVID-19. This table comes from immunoSEQ multiplex PCR, and its TCRdb copy is limited to in-frame clones, with some not included. The repertoire holds 250,000 or so clones, with about four fifths as singletons. Sequencing was carried out using peripheral blood. Source of these receptors: a man aged 25-45 years who had recovered from COVID-19. CDR3s include the opening cysteine and the closing phenylalanine or tryptophan. Fields, in order: D gene, clone size, V gene, J gene, CDR3 DNA, CDR3 protein. A D gene is named only where the DNA matches it firmly. Some rows have no size entry. The others give once, few or many, or a class for an expanded clone.

-	-	TRBV27	TRBJ1-2	TGTGCCAGCAGTAGATACAGGGCCCCGGTAGGGTATGGCTACACCTTC	CASSRYRAPVGYGYTF
-	-	TRBV5-1	TRBJ1-1	TGCGCCAGCAGCTTACCCCAACAGGGCTACACTGAAGCTTTCTTT	CASSLPQQGYTEAFF
-	-	TRBV6-6	TRBJ1-1	TGTGCCAGCGCGGGGGGAGAAGCTTTCTTT	CASAGGEAFF
-	-	TRBV28	TRBJ1-3	TGTGCCAGCAGTTTAACCGGGGGGTCTGGAAACACCATATATTTT	CASSLTGGSGNTIYF
-	once	TRBV11-2	TRBJ2-1	TGTGCCAGCAGCTCGAAGGGAGCGAATGAGCAGTTCTTC	CASSSKGANEQFF
-	-	TRBV9	TRBJ1-5	TGTGCCAGCAGCACTGAATATAGCAATCAGCCCCAGCATTTT	CASSTEYSNQPQHF
-	-	TRBV19	TRBJ1-6	TGTGCCAGTTCGACAGCCTATAATTCACCCCTCCACTTT	CASSTAYNSPLHF
-	-	TRBV9	TRBJ1-2	TGTGCCAGCAGCACGGGACAAACAGGGAGCTATGGCTACACCTTC	CASSTGQTGSYGYTF
TRBD1	-	TRBV4-1	TRBJ1-3	TGCGCCAGCAGCCCGGGACAGTTCTACTCTGGAAACACCATATATTTT	CASSPGQFYSGNTIYF
TRBD2	few	TRBV24-1	TRBJ2-3	TGTGCCACCAGTGATCTGGGGGGGAGTGGAACAGATACGCAGTATTTT	CATSDLGGSGTDTQYF
-	once	TRBV7-9	TRBJ2-7	TGTGCCAGCAGCTTAAGCTCGTACGAGCAGTACTTC	CASSLSSYEQYF
-	few	TRBV6-1	TRBJ1-5	TGTGCCAGCAGTGAGAAGGGTTCAGGGTCCCAGCATTTT	CASSEKGSGSQHF
TRBD1	once	TRBV18	TRBJ2-6	TGTGCCAGCTCACCGACAGGGGATTCACCCTCTGGGGCCAACGTCCTGACTTTC	CASSPTGDSPSGANVLTF
-	-	TRBV19	TRBJ1-6	TGTGCCAGTAGCCCAGCGACCAGTTCACCCCTCCACTTT	CASSPATSSPLHF
-	-	TRBV12-3/TRBV12-4	TRBJ1-4	TGTGCCAGCAGTTTGGGGACAACACGGGGCCTGTTTTTT	CASSLGTTRGLFF
-	-	TRBV10-2	TRBJ2-7	TGCGCCAGCAGTGAGTCGAGAGGGGGCGAGCAGTACTTC	CASSESRGGEQYF